This TCR beta chain was sequenced in a study of T-cell memory formation after mild COVID-19. Germline trimming cut 6 bases from V and 1 base from J; bases unmatched to any gene: 14. This CDR3 comprises 17 residues. As to this clonotype: As yet, its antigen is unknown.

Each CDR3 protein is one row after TCRdb ran MiXCR on the 5' RACE reads. Of about 200,000 distinct CDR3 sequences in the sample, over 9.5% were seen once. Study conclusions and caveats: A second wave expanding day 15 to 37 was CD4+-biased; contracting clones were balanced. A subset of responding clones appeared in pre-infection memory, suggesting cross-reactive memory joined. Researchers report contracting CD4+ clones mostly in CM and EM, with CD8+ clones in EMRA.

The gene calls are TRBV12-3 or TRBV12-4 and TRBJ1-1, with 7 bases matching TRBD1. This sequence originates from a man aged 18 to 30 who had mild COVID-19 (a few samples of this study predate the infection). Cell type and time point are not known. Specimen: PBMCs or a T cell subset sorted from them (not recorded which). CDR3 sequence: CASRPLGTVGANTEAFF. The DNA for the CDR3 is TGTGCCAGCAGGCCCCTGGGGACAGTTGGTGCGAACACTGAAGCTTTCTTT.